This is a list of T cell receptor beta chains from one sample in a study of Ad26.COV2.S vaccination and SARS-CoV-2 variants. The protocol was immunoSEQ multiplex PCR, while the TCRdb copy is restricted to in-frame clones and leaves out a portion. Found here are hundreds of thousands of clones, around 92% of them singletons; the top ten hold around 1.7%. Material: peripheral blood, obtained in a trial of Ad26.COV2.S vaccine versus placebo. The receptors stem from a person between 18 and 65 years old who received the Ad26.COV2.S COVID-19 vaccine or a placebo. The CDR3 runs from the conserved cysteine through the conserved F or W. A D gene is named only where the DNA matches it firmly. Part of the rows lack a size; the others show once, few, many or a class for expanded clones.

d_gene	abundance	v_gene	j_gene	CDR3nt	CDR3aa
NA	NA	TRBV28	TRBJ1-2	TGTGCCAGCAGTTTATCGGCCCAAAACTATGGCTACACCTTC	CASSLSAQNYGYTF
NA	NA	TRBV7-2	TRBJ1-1	TGTGCCAGCAGCGCCACAGGGTTGGGTGCGGGGACTGAAGCTTTCTTT	CASSATGLGAGTEAFF
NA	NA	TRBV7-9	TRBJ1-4	TGTGCCAGCAGCTTAGCGATGACAGAACTGTTTTTT	CASSLAMTELFF
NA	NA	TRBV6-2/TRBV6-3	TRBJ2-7	TGTGCCAGCAGTTACCACTTGTACGAGCAGTACTTC	CASSYHLYEQYF
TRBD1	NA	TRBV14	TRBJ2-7	TGTGCCAGCAGCCCGGGACAGCCTTCCTACGAGCAGTACTTC	CASSPGQPSYEQYF
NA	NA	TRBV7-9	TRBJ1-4	TGTGCCAGCAGCCCCCGAATGGGCAGTGAAAAACTGTTTTTT	CASSPRMGSEKLFF
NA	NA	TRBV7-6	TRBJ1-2	TGTGCCAGCAGCTTAGTCCCCTATGGCTACACCTTC	CASSLVPYGYTF
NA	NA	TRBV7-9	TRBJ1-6	TGTGCCAGCACCGACGCGGGATCCTATAATTCACCCCTCCACTTT	CASTDAGSYNSPLHF
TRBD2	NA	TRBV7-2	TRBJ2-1	TGTGCCAGCAGCTTACAAGCGGGGGGGCCCCATGAGCAGTTCTTC	CASSLQAGGPHEQFF
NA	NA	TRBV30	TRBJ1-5	TGTGCCTGGAGGGCAGACGGCGGTAGCAATCAGCCCCAGCATTTT	CAWRADGGSNQPQHF
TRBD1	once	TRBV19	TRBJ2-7	TGTGCCAGTAGTAAGATGACAGGGACAGAATATTACTTC	CASSKMTGTEYYF
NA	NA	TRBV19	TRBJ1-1	TGTGCCAGTAGTCCCCGGCGGGAGGGGGATGGCGCTGAAGCTTTCTTT	CASSPRREGDGAEAFF
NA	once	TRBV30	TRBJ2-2	TGTGCCTGGAAGTACAGAATCTGGAACACCGGGGAGCTGTTTTTT	CAWKYRIWNTGELFF
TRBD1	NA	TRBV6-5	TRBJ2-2	TGTGCCAGCAGGACCGGGACAGGGTACACCGGGGAGCTGTTTTTT	CASRTGTGYTGELFF
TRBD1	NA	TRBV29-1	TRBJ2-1	TGCAGCGTTGAAGGGCAGGCCGGACAGGGATACAATGAGCAGTTCTTC	CSVEGQAGQGYNEQFF
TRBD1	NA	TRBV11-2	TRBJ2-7	TGTGCCAGCAGCACACGGACAGGGTCGGGCGAGCAGTACTTC	CASSTRTGSGEQYF
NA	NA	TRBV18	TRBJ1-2	TGTGCCAGCTCACAATTTGGGTATGGCTACACCTTC	CASSQFGYGYTF
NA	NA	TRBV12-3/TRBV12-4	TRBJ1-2	TGTGCCAGCAGTTTCCAGGGGAGGGATGGCTACACCTTC	CASSFQGRDGYTF
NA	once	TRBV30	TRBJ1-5	TGTGCCTGGAGTTCTGTCAATAGCAATCAGCCCCAGCATTTT	CAWSSVNSNQPQHF
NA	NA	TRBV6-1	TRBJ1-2	TGTGCCAGCAGTGAAGAAGTCAGCTATGGCTACACCTTC	CASSEEVSYGYTF
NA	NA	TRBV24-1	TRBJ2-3	TGTGCCACCGCGGTCAGCACAGATACGCAGTATTTT	CATAVSTDTQYF
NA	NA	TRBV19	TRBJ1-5	TGTGCCAGTAGTACCTATAATCAGCCCCAGCATTTT	CASSTYNQPQHF
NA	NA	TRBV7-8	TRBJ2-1	TGTGCCAGCAGCTTAGAGTATGAGCAGTTCTTC	CASSLEYEQFF
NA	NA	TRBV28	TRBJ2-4	TGTGCCATCAGTGATGGGTTAAACATTCAGTACTTC	CAISDGLNIQYF